This section outlines one T cell receptor beta chain sequence together with its context. What it binds is unknown. The CDR3 sequence is 15 residues long. Germline loops: CDR1 MNHEY, CDR2 SVGEGT. Trimming removed 6 bases at V and 2 bases at J, with 14 bases between. Those donating, healthy Caucasian individuals from Russia, were aged roughly 6 to 100. The second PCR ran roughly 6 to 11 cycles with a sample-barcoded 5' primer and J-beta primers. Each of the samples gave a minimum of 2.5 million paired-end reads that contained CDR3. TCRdb fed the 5' RACE reads into MiXCR, producing one record per CDR3 protein. The data show over a million distinct CDR3 sequences, about 42% seen once. These data are taken from a study of blood T cells in healthy people across ages. Study-level points and caveats: Diversity of TCR beta correlated strongly with naive T cell percentage.

The sample taken for sequencing was blood. The receptor was derived from a woman aged 18-29 years in good health. This chain joins TRBV6-2 or TRBV6-3 and TRBJ1-5, with D unclear. CDR3 coding DNA: TGTGCCAGCAGACACGGCTTCTTTGGCAATCAGCCCCAGCATTTT. Residues: CASRHGFFGNQPQHF.